Each of the 14 T cell receptor beta chains below was sequenced from the same sample in a study of long-term antiretroviral therapy in people with HIV. The run of the v3.0 immunoSEQ assay was at survey level. Sequenced by immunoSEQ multiplex PCR; TCRdb stores in-frame clones only, minus some. Here the sample spans about 33,000 clones, just under 80% being singletons. This specimen was unsorted PBMCs, taken 3.1 years after starting antiretroviral therapy. These receptors all come from a woman aged 45 to 65 with HIV.

The chain is built from TRBV6-1 and TRBJ2-3; D is possibly TRBD1 (6 bases). The CDR3 extends over 15 amino acids. Germline values: CDR1 MNHNS, CDR2 SASEGT. Trimming took 3 bases from V and 2 from J, leaving 12 bases between them. CDR3 in amino acids: CASSEWQGPTDTQYF. The DNA of the CDR3 is TGTGCCAGCAGTGAGTGGCAGGGGCCCACAGATACGCAGTATTTT.

This clone was seen more than once but under ten times. The chain employs TRBV9 and TRBJ1-1; no clear D. This CDR3 is 15 amino acids long. The V end was cut by 4 bases, the J end by 3 bases, with 16 bases between. Germline V gene data show CDR1 as SGDLS and CDR2 as YYNGEE. CDR3 residues: CASSTRFGVDTEAFF. In nucleotides, the CDR3 is TGTGCCAGCAGCACACGATTTGGGGTGGACACTGAAGCTTTCTTT.

V usage is TRBV30 and J usage is TRBJ1-2; D is unresolved. The CDR3 contains 12 residues. Germline values: CDR1 GTSNPN, CDR2 SVGIG (reference sequence). Trimming took 7 bases from V and 4 from J, leaving 13 bases between them. CDR3 coding DNA: TGTGCCTCCAACGCCCGGGGCTATGGCTACACCTTC. It translates to CASNARGYGYTF.

This sequence joins TRBV7-7 and TRBJ1-3, with TRBD1 matching 7 bases. Looked up from germline, CDR1 is SSHAT and CDR2 is FNYEAQ (reference sequence). Unmatched junction bases numbered 11, after V lost 5 bases and J lost 4 bases. This CDR3 contains 16 residues. The CDR3 loop is CASSPSDRSWGNTIYF. In DNA form, the CDR3 reads TGTGCCAGCAGCCCCTCGGACAGGTCGTGGGGAAACACCATATATTTT.

The V gene is TRBV20-1, the J gene TRBJ2-5; D unclear. Trimming took off 3 bases at V and 5 bases at J, with 7 bases between the two ends. There are 11 residues in the CDR3. Germline V gives CDR1 DFQATT, CDR2 SNEGSKA (reference sequence). The CDR3 DNA reads TGCAGTGCTAGTTTGGGGGAGACCCAGTACTTC. It encodes CSASLGETQYF.

The genes are TRBV6-1 and TRBJ2-1; 10 nucleotides match TRBD1. The CDR3 consists of 15 residues. After removal of 5 bases from V and 5 bases from J, the junction contained 6 bases not matched to a gene. CDR1 is MNHNS, CDR2 SASEGT, per germline. CDR3 coding DNA: TGTGCCAGCAGTCCGCGGGACAGGGGCCACAATGAGCAGTTCTTC. Translation: CASSPRDRGHNEQFF.

The chain joins TRBV5-1 to TRBJ2-2, with D unresolved. The CDR3 covers 12 residues. Germline loops: CDR1 SGHRS, CDR2 YFSETQ. Deletions cut 4 bases from V and 8 bases from J, with 9 bases between. CDR3 sequence (DNA): TGCGCCAGCAGCCTACATTGGGGGGAGCTGTTTTTT. Translation gives CASSLHWGELFF.

The chain employs TRBV7-9 and TRBJ1-4; tentative D call: TRBD1 (6 bases). Germline lookup yields CDR1 SEHNR and CDR2 FQNEAQ (reference sequence). Trimming took 3 bases from V and 5 from J, leaving 7 bases between them. The CDR3 runs 13 residues. CDR3: CASSFQGNEKLFF. Written as DNA, the CDR3 is TGTGCCAGCAGCTTTCAGGGGAATGAAAAACTGTTTTTT.

Sample share makes this clone medium-sized. J is TRBJ2-7 and V is TRBV5-6; D is unresolved. V lost 1 base and J 0 bases, leaving 11 bases between the germline ends. The CDR3 consists of 15 residues. Germline assignment: CDR1 SGHDT and CDR2 YYEEEE. CDR3 DNA sequence: TGTGCCAGCAGCTTGCCCGGGCCCCTCTCCTACGAGCAGTACTTC. Amino acids: CASSLPGPLSYEQYF.

The V and J genes are TRBV5-6 and TRBJ1-1; TRBD1 aligns across 7 bases. Trimming at V came to 3 bases and at J to 0 bases, leaving 5 bases not matched to a gene. In germline, CDR1 is SGHDT, CDR2 YYEEEE. The length of the CDR3 is 15 residues. CDR3 sequence: CASSSGQALNTEAFF. CDR3 coding DNA: TGTGCCAGCAGCTCAGGACAGGCGCTGAACACTGAAGCTTTCTTT.

The rearrangement uses TRBV11-2 and TRBJ2-5; D possibly corresponds to TRBD2 (5 bases). Between the trimmed V and J ends, which lost 2 bases and 1 base, there was a span of 5 bases. The length of the CDR3 is 13 residues. Germline V gene data show CDR1 as SGHAT and CDR2 as FQNNGV. The CDR3 region has the DNA TGTGCCAGCAGCTTAACTAGCCAAGAGACCCAGTACTTC. Encoded protein: CASSLTSQETQYF.

The CDR3 nucleotides read TGTGCCAGCAGTTCGGCTGCAGGGGGCAGAAGGGCAGGAGCTTTCTTT. Its translation: CASSSAAGGRRAGAFF. This chain connects TRBV6-6 to TRBJ1-1; TRBD1 matches 8 bases. The CDR3 has 16 residues. The junction had 17 bases not matched to a gene; V was cut back by 4 bases and J by 10 bases. In germline, CDR1 is MNHNY, CDR2 SVGAGI (reference sequence).

The chain recombines TRBV7-2 with TRBJ1-1; 10 bases fit TRBD1. Germline V gene data show CDR1 as SGHTA and CDR2 as FQGNSA. V shed 5 bases, J shed 7 bases, and the junction held 4 bases outside the gene matches. The CDR3 is made up of 13 amino acids. CDR3 nucleotides: TGTGCCAGCAGCCCTAGGACAGGGGGTGAAGCTTTCTTT. Translation gives CASSPRTGGEAFF.

The V gene is TRBV30, the J gene TRBJ2-4; 9 nucleotides align to TRBD1. The germline gives CDR1 GTSNPN, CDR2 SVGIG (reference sequence). V trimming: 3 bases; J trimming: 8 bases; junction bases outside the gene matches: 8. The CDR3 sequence is 14 residues long. DNA of the CDR3: TGTGCCTGGAGGCCCCCTGGACAGGGGCACATTCAGTACTTC. Its protein product is CAWRPPGQGHIQYF.